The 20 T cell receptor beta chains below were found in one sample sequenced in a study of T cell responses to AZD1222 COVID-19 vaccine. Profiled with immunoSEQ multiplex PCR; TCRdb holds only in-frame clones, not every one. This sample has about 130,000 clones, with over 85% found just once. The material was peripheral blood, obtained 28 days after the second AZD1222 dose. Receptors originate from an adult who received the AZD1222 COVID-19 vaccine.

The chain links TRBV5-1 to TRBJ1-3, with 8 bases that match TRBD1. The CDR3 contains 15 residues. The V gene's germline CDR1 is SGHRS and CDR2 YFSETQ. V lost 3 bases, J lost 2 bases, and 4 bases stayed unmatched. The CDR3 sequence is CASSSRQGTGNTIYF. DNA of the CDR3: TGCGCCAGCAGCTCGCGACAGGGGACTGGAAACACCATATATTTT.

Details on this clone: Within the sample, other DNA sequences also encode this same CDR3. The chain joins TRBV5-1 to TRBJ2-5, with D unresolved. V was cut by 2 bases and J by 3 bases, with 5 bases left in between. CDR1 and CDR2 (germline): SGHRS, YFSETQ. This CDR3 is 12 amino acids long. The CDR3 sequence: CASSLGEETQYF. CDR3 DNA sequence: TGCGCCAGCAGCTTAGGAGAAGAGACCCAGTACTTC.

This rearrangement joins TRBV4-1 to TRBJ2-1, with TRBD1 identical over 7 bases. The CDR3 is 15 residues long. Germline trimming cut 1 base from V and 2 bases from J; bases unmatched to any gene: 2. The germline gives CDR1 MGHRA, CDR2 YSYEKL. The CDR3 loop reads CASSQGQGPYNEQFF. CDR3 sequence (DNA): TGCGCCAGCAGCCAAGGACAGGGTCCCTACAATGAGCAGTTCTTC.

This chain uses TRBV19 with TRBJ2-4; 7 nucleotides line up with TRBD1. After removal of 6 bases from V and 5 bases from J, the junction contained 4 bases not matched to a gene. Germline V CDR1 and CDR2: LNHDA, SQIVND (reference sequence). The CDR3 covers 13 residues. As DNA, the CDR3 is TGTGCCAGTAGAAACAGGGGCCAAAACATTCAGTACTTC. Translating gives CASRNRGQNIQYF. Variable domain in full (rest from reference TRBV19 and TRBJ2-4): DGGITQSPKYLFRKEGQNVTLSCEQNLNHDAMYWYRQDPGQGLRLIYYSQIVNDFQKGDIAEGYSVSREKKESFPLTVTSAQKNPTAFYLCASRNRGQNIQYFGAGTRLSVL.

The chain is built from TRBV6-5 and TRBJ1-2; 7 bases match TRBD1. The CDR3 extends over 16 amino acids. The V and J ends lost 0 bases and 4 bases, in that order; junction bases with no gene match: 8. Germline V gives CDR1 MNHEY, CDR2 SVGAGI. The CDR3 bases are TGTGCCAGCAGTTACTCGAGGCAGGGGGGAAGCTATGGCTACACCTTC. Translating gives CASSYSRQGGSYGYTF.

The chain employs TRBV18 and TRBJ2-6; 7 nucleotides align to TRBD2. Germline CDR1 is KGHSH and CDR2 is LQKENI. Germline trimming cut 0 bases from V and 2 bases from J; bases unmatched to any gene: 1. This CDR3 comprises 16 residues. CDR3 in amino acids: CASSPPGRAGANVLTF. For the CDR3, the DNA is TGTGCCAGCTCACCACCGGGGAGGGCTGGGGCCAACGTCCTGACTTTC. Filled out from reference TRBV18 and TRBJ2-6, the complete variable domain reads NAGVMQNPRHLVRRRGQEARLRCSPMKGHSHVYWYRQLPEEGLKFMVYLQKENIIDESGMPKERFSAEFPKEGPSILRIQQVVRGDSAAYFCASSPPGRAGANVLTFGAGSRLTVL.

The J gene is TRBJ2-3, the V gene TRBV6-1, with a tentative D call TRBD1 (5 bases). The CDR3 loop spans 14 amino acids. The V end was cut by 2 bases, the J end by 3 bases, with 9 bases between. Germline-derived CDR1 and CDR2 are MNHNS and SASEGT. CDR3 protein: CASSERGGTDTQYF. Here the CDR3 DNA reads TGTGCCAGCAGTGAAAGGGGTGGAACAGATACGCAGTATTTT.

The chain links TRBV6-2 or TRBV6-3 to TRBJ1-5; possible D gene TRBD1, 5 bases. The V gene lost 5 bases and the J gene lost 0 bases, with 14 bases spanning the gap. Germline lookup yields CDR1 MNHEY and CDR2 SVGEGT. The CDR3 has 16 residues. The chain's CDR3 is CASSRTGQLSNQPQHF. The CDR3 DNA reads TGTGCCAGCAGTCGAACAGGCCAACTTAGCAATCAGCCCCAGCATTTT.

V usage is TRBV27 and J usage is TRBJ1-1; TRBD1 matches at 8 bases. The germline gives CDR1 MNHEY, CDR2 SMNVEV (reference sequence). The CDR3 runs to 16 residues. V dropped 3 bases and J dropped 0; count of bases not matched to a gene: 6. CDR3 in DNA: TGTGCCAGCAGTTTTTCAGGGGGCGGGTTGAACACTGAAGCTTTCTTT. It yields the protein CASSFSGGGLNTEAFF.

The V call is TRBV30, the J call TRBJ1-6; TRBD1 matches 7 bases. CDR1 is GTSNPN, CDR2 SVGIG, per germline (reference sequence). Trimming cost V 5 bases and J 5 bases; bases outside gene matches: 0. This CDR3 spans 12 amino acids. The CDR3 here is CAWDRDNSPLHF. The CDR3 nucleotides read TGTGCCTGGGACAGGGATAATTCACCCCTCCACTTT.

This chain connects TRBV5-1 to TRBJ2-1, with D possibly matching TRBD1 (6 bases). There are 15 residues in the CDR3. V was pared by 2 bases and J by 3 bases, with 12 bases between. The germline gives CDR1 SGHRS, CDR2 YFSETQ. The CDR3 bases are TGCGCCAGCAGCTTACAGGGTTCACGCTACAATGAGCAGTTCTTC. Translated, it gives CASSLQGSRYNEQFF. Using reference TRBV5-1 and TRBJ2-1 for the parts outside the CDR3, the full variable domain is KAGVTQTPRYLIKTRGQQVTLSCSPISGHRSVSWYQQTPGQGLQFLFEYFSETQRNKGNFPGRFSGRQFSNSRSEMNVSTLELGDSALYLCASSLQGSRYNEQFFGPGTRLTVL.

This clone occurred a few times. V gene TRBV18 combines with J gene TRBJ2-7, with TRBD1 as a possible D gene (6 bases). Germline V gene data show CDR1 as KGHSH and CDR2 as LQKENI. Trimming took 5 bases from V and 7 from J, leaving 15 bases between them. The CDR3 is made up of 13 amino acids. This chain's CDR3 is CASSSHDRSEQYF. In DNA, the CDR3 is TGTGCCAGCTCATCACATGACAGGTCTGAGCAGTACTTC.

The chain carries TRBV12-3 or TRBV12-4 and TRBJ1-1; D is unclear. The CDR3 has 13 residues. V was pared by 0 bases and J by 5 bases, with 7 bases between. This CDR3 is CASSLARETEAFF. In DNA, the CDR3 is TGTGCCAGCAGTTTAGCCCGCGAGACTGAAGCTTTCTTT.

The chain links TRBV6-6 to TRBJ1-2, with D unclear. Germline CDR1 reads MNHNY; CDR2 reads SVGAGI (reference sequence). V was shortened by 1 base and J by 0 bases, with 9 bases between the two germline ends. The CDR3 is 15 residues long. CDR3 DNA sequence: TGTGCCAGCAGTTACTTAAGAGAATCTAACTATGGCTACACCTTC. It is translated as CASSYLRESNYGYTF.

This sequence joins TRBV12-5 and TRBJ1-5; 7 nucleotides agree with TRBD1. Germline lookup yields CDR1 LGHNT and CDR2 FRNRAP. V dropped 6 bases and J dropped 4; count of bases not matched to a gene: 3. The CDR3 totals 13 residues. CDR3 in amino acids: CASGGQSNQPQHF. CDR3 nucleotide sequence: TGTGCTAGTGGGGGACAGTCTAATCAGCCCCAGCATTTT.

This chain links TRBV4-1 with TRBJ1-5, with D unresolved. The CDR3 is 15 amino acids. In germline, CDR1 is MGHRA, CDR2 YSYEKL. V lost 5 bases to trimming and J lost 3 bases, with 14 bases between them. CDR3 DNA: TGCGCCAGCAGCGAAGCCCCCACCCCCAATCAGCCCCAGCATTTT. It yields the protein CASSEAPTPNQPQHF.

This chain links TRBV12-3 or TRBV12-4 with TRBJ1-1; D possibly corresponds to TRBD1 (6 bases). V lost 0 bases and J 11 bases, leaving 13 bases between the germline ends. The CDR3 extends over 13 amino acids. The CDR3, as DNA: TGTGCCAGCAGTTTAGCGGTAAGGGGGAGGGCTTTCTTT. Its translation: CASSLAVRGRAFF.

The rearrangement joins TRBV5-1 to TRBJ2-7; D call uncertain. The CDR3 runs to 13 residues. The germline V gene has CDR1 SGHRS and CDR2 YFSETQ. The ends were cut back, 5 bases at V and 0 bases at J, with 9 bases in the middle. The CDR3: CASRRPPSYEQYF. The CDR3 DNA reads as TGCGCCAGCAGACGCCCACCCTCCTACGAGCAGTACTTC.

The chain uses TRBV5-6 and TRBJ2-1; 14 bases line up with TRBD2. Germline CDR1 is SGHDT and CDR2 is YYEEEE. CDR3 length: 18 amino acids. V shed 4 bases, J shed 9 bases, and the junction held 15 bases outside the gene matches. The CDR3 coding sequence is TGTGCCAGCAGCCGCGGGACTAGCGGGGGACGGCCACCACTTGAGCAGTTCTTC. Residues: CASSRGTSGGRPPLEQFF.

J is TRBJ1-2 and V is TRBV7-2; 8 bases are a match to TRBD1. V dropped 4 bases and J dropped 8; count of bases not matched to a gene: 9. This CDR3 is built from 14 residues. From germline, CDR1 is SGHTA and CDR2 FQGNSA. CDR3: CASSSPDRATGYTF. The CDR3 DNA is TGTGCCAGCAGCTCCCCGGACAGGGCAACGGGCTACACCTTC. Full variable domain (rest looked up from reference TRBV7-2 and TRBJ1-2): GAGVSQSPSNKVTEKGKDVELRCDPISGHTALYWYRQSLGQGLEFLIYFQGNSAPDKSGLPSDRFSAERTGGSVSTLTIQRTQQEDSAVYLCASSSPDRATGYTFGSGTRLTVV.